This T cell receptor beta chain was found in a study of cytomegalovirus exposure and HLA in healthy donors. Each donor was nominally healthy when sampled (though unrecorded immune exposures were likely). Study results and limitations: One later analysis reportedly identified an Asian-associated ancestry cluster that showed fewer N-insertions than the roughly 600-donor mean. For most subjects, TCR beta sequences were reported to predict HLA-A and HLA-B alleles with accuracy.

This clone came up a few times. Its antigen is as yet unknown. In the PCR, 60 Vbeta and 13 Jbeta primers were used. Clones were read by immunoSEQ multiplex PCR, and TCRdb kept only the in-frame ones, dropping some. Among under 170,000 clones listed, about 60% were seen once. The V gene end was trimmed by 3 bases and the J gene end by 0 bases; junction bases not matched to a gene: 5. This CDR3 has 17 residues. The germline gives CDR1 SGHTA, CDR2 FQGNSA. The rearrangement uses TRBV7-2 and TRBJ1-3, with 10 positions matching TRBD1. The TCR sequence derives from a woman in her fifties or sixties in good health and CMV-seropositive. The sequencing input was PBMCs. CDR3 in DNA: TGTGCCAGCAGCTTTCTCGGGACAGGGGTCTCTGGAAACACCATATATTTT. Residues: CASSFLGTGVSGNTIYF.